This T cell receptor beta chain appears in the sequencing data of a study of blood T cells in healthy people across ages. Germline V gene sequence: CDR1 SGHRS, CDR2 YFSETQ. The CDR3 runs to 12 residues. Primed by a sample-barcoded 5' primer and a J-beta primer mix, a second PCR proceeded for about 6 to 12 cycles. TCRdb called the 5' RACE reads again in MiXCR, with one record for every CDR3 protein. Among 600,000 to 1,000,000 distinct CDR3 sequences, 20% to 25% were seen once, and the ten largest hold approximately 4%. Remarks on this clonotype: The junction does not match germline at one end; this may be a read error.

This sample was shared with a second study, whose subject was T cells of mothers and their children.

Sequencing input: blood. The V call is TRBV5-1, the J call TRBJ2-1; unclear D gene. The sequence came from a boy between 10 and 17 years old in good health. CDR3 amino acids: CARPGSFCCEYF. DNA for the CDR3: TGCGCCAGGCCGGGTAGCTTTTGTTGTGAGTACTTC.